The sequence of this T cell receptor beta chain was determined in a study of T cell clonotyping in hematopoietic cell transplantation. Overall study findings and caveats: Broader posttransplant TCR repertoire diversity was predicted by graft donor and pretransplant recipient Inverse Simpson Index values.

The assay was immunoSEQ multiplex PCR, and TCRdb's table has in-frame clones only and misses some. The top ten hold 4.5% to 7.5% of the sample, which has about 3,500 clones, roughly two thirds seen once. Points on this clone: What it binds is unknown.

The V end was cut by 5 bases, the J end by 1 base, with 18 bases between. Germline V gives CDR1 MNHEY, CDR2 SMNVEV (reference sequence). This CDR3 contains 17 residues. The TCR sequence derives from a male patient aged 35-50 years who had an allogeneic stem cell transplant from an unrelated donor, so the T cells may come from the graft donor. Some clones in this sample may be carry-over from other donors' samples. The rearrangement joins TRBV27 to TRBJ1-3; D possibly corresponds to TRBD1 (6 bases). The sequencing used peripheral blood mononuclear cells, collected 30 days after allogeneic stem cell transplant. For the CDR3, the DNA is TGTGCCAGCAGTCCACGGACAGTTAGGGGTTCTGGAAACACCATATATTTT. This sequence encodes CASSPRTVRGSGNTIYF.